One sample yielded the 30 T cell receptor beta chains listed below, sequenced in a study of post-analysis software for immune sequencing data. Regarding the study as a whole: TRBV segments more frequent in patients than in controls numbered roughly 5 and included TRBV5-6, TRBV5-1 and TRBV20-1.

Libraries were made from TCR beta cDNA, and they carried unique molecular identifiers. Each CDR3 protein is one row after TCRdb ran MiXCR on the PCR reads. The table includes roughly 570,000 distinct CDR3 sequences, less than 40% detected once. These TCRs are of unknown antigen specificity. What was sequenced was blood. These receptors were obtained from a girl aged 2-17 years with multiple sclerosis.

In nucleotides, the CDR3 is TGTGCCAGCAGTTACTCGGTCCGGTTGGGTGAGCAGTTCTTC. Translation: CASSYSVRLGEQFF. V gene TRBV6-2 or TRBV6-3 combines with J gene TRBJ2-1; the D is unclear. This CDR3 has 14 residues. Germline CDR1 is MNHEY and CDR2 is SVGEGT. Trimming left V 0 bases short and J 9 bases short, with 12 bases between.

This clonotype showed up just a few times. The CDR3 sequence is CASSSVGAGANYEQYF. The CDR3 DNA reads TGTGCCAGCAGCTCCGTCGGAGCGGGGGCCAACTACGAGCAGTACTTC. The gene calls are TRBV3-1 and TRBJ2-5; TRBD2 aligns across 8 bases. TRBJ2-7 matches the DNA end more closely, so the J call is doubtful. Germline values: CDR1 LGHDT, CDR2 YNNKEL (reference sequence). This CDR3 is built from 16 residues.

Written as DNA, the CDR3 is TGTGCCAGCAGCTTAGGGACAGGGGGCGCGGGGCTCAATCAGCCCCAGCATTTT. This encodes CASSLGTGGAGLNQPQHF. The gene calls are TRBV7-8 and TRBJ1-5, with TRBD1 matching over 11 bases. J gave up 3 bases and V 1 base, and 8 bases lay outside the gene matches. Per the germline V gene, CDR1 is SGHVS and CDR2 is FQNEAQ. The CDR3 spans 18 residues.

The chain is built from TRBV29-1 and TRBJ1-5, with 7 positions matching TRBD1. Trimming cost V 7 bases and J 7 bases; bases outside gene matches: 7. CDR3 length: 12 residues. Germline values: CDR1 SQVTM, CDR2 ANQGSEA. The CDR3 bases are TGCAGCGCGCGACAGGGAGAACAGCCCCAGCATTTT. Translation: CSARQGEQPQHF.

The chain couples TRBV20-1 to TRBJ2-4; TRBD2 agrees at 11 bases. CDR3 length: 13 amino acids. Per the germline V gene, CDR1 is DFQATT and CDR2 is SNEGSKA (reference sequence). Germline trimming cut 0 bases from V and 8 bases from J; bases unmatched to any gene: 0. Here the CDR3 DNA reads TGCAGTGCTAGAGAACTAGCGGGGGACATTCAGTACTTC. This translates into CSARELAGDIQYF.

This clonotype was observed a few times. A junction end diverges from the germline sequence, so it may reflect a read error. The CDR3: CASRGLADPNTGELFF. Here the CDR3 DNA reads TGTGCCAGCAGGGGACTAGCGGACCCGAACACCGGGGAGCTGTTTTTT. The chain combines TRBV5-1 with TRBJ2-2; 11 nucleotides match TRBD2. This CDR3 contains 16 residues. Germline CDR1 reads SGHRS; CDR2 reads YFSETQ.

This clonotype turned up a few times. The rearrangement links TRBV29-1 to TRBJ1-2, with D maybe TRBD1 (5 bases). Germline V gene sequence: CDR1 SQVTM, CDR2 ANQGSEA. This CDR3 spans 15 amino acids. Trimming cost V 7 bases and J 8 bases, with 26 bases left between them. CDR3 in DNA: TGCAGCGCGCAAACCTTCGGGACTCCAGGTGGAGGCTACACCTTC. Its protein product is CSAQTFGTPGGGYTF.

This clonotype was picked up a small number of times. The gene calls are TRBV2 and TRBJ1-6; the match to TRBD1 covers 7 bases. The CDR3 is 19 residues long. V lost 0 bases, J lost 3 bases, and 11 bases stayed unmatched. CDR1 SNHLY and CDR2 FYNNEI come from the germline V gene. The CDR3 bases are TGTGCCAGCAGTGAAGCACTCGGGACAGCCGGATTCTATAATTCACCCCTCCACTTT. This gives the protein CASSEALGTAGFYNSPLHF.

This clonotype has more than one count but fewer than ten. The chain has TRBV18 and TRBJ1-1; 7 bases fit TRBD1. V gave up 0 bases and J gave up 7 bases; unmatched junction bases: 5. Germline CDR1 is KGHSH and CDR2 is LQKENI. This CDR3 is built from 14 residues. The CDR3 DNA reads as TGTGCCAGCTCACCACCGGAATACAGGGGTGAAGCTTTCTTT. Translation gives CASSPPEYRGEAFF.

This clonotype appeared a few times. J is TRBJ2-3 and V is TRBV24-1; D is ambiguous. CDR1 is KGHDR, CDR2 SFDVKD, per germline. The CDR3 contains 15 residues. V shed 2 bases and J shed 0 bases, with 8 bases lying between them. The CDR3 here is CATSDSQDSTDTQYF. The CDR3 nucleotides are TGTGCCACCAGTGATTCCCAGGACAGCACAGATACGCAGTATTTT.

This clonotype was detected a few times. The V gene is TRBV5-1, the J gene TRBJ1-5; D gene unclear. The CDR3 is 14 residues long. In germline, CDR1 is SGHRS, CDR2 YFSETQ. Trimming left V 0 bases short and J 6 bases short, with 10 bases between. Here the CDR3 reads CASSLDPRIQPQHF. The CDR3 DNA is TGCGCCAGCAGCTTGGACCCCCGCATTCAGCCCCAGCATTTT.

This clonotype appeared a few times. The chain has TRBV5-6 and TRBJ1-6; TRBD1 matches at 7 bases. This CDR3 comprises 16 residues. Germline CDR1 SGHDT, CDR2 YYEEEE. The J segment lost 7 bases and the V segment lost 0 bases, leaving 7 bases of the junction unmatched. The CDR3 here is CASSLGQGDWNSPLHF. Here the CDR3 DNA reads TGTGCCAGCAGCTTGGGACAGGGTGATTGGAATTCACCCCTCCACTTT.

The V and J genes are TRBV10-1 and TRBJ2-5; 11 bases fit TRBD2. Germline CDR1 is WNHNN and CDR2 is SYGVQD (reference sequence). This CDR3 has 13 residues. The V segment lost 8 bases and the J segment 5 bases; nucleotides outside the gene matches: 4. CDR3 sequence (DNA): TGCGCCAGCGGGACTAGCGGTACCGAGACCCAGTACTTC. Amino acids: CASGTSGTETQYF.

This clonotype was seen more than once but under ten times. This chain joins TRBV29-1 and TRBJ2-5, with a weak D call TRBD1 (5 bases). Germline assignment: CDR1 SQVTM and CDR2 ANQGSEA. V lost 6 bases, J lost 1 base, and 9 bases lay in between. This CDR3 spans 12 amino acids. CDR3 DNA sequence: TGCAGCGTGGTGGGGCCCCAAGAGACCCAGTACTTC. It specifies CSVVGPQETQYF.

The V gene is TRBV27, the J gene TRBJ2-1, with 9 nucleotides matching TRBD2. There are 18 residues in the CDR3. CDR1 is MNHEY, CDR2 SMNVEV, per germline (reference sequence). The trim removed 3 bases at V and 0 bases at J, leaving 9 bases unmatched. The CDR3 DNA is TGTGCCAGCAGTTTCCTGAGTAGCGGGGGCCACTCCTACAATGAGCAGTTCTTC. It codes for CASSFLSSGGHSYNEQFF.

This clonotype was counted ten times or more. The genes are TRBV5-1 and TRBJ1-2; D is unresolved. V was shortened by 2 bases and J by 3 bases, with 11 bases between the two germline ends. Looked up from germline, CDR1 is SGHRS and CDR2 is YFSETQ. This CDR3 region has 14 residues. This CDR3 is CASSFSGQDYGYTF. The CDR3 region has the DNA TGCGCCAGCAGCTTCTCCGGGCAGGACTATGGCTACACCTTC.

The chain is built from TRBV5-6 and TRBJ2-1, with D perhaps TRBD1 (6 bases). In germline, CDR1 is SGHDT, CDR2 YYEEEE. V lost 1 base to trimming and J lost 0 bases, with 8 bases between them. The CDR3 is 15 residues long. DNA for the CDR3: TGTGCCAGCAGCTTGTACAGGGTCTCCTACAATGAGCAGTTCTTC. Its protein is CASSLYRVSYNEQFF.

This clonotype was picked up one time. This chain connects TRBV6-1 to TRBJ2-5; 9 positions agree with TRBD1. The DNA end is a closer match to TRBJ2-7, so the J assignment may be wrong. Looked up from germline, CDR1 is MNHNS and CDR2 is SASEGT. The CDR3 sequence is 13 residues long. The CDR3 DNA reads TGTGCCAGCAACAGGGGGCGCCCCTACGAGCAGTACTTC. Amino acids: CASNRGRPYEQYF.

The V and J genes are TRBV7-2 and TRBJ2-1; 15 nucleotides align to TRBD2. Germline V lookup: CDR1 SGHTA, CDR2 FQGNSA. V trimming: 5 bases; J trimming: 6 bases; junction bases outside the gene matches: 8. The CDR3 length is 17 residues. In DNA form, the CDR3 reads TGTGCCAGCAGCCAGGGACTAGCGGGGGGTCGCCGCAATGAGCAGTTCTTC. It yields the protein CASSQGLAGGRRNEQFF.

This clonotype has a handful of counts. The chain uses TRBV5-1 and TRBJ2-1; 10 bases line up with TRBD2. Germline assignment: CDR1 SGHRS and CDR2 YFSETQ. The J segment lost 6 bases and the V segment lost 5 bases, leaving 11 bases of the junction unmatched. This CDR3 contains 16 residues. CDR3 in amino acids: CASRKSPGLAINEQFF. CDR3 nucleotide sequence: TGCGCCAGCAGAAAGAGTCCGGGACTAGCGATCAATGAGCAGTTCTTC.

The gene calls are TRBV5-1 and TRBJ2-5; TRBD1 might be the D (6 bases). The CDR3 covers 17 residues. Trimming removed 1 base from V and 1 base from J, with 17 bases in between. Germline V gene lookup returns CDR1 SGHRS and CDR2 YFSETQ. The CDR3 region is CASSLTEGVFPQETQYF. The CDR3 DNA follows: TGCGCCAGCAGCTTGACCGAGGGGGTATTTCCCCAAGAGACCCAGTACTTC.

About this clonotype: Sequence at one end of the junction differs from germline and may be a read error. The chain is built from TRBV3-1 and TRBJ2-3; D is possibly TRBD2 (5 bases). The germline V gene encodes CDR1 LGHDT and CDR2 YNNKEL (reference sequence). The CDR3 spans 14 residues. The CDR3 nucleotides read TGTGGCAGCAGCCGAACGACTATCACAGATACGCAGTATTTT. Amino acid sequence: CGSSRTTITDTQYF.

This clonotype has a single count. The CDR3 reads CASSVDSGQVHNEQFF. The CDR3 nucleotides are TGTGCCAGCAGTGTGGACTCGGGACAAGTCCACAATGAGCAGTTCTTC. The gene calls are TRBV6-1 and TRBJ2-1, with D maybe TRBD1 (6 bases). CDR3 length: 16 amino acids. The germline CDR1 and CDR2 sequences are MNHNS and SASEGT. The V end was cut by 4 bases, the J end by 5 bases, with 18 bases between.

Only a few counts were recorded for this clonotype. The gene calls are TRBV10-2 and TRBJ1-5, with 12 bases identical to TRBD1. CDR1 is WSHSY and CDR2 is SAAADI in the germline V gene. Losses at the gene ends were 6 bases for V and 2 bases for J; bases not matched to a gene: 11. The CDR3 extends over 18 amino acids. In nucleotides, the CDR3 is TGCGCCAGCAGACCCGGGACAGGGGGCTCGGTTGGCAATCAGCCCCAGCATTTT. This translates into CASRPGTGGSVGNQPQHF.

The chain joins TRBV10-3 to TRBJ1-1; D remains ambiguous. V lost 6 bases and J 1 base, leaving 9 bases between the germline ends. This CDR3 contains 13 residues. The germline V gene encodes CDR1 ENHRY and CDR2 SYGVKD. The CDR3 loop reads CAIRDTSNTEAFF. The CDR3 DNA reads TGTGCCATCAGAGACACCTCGAACACTGAAGCTTTCTTT.

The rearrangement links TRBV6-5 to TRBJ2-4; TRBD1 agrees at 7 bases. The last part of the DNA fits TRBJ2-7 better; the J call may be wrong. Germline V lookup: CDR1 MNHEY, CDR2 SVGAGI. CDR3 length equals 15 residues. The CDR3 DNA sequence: TGTGCCAGCAGTTACACCCCGGGACAGCACTACGAGCAGTACTTC. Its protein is CASSYTPGQHYEQYF.

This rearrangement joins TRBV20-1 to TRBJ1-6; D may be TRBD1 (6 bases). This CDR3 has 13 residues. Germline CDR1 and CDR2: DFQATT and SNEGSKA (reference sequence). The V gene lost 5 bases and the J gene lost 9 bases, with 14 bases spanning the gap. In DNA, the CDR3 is TGCAGTGCTGACAGGCGAGGGGGTTCACCCCTCCACTTT. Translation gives CSADRRGGSPLHF.

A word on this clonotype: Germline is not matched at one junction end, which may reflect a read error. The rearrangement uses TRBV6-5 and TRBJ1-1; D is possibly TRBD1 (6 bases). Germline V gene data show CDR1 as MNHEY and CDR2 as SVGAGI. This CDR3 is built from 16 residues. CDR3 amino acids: CASSFLGGGRNTEAFF. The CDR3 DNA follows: TGCGCCAGCAGCTTCTTAGGGGGAGGGAGGAACACTGAAGCTTTCTTT.

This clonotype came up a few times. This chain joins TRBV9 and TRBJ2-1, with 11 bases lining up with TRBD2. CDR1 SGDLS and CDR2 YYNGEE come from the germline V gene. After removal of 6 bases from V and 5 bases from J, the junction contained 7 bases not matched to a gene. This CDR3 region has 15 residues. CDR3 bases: TGTGCCAGCACCCGACTAGCGGGGAACGACAATGAGCAGTTCTTC. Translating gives CASTRLAGNDNEQFF. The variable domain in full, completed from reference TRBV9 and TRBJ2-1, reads DSGVTQTPKHLITATGQRVTLRCSPRSGDLSVYWYQQSLDQGLQFLIQYYNGEERAKGNILERFSAQQFPDLHSELNLSSLELGDSALYFCASTRLAGNDNEQFFGPGTRLTVL.

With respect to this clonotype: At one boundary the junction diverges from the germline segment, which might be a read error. The CDR3 region is CASSFPGGTASERYF. DNA of the CDR3: TGTGCCAGCAGCTTCCCGGGGGGTACCGCGAGCGAGCGGTACTTC. The chain combines TRBV5-6 with TRBJ2-7; 7 positions match TRBD2. The CDR3 covers 15 residues. Germline V gene sequence: CDR1 SGHDT, CDR2 YYEEEE. Full variable domain (rest looked up from reference TRBV5-6 and TRBJ2-7): DAGVTQSPTHLIKTRGQQVTLRCSPKSGHDTVSWYQQALGQGPQFIFQYYEEEERQRGNFPDRFSGHQFPNYSSELNVNALLLGDSALYLCASSFPGGTASERYFGPGTRLTVT.